Presented here are 21 T cell receptor beta chains from one specimen sequenced in a study of T cell clones after liver transplantation. This table comes from immunoSEQ multiplex PCR, and its TCRdb copy is limited to in-frame clones, with some not included. In the table there are tens of thousands of clones, more than 85% of which are singletons. The source was CD4+ T cells from blood, collected around 25 months after liver transplant. The receptor source for this set is a human patient who received a liver transplant. Some of the T cells may derive from the graft donor.

This sequence joins TRBV7-3 and TRBJ2-1; D could derive from TRBD1 or TRBD2 (6 bases each). Trimming stripped 5 bases from V and 8 bases from J, with 22 bases between. Germline V gene lookup returns CDR1 SGHTA and CDR2 FQGTGA. The CDR3 has 16 amino acids. The CDR3 DNA is TGTGCCAGCAGCCCTCCCCGGAGGGGGGCCTTCCATGAGCAGTTCTTC. Translating it yields CASSPPRRGAFHEQFF.

The V and J genes are TRBV5-1 and TRBJ2-7; a possible D gene is TRBD2 (6 bases). From germline, CDR1 is SGHRS and CDR2 YFSETQ. V gave up 7 bases and J gave up 0 bases, with 20 bases separating them. The CDR3 contains 16 residues. CDR3 nucleotide sequence: TGCGCCAGCGGCGATGGGCCTGGGGGGAGCTCCTACGAGCAGTACTTC. Amino acids: CASGDGPGGSSYEQYF.

The chain combines TRBV7-3 with TRBJ2-2; D remains ambiguous. Between the trimmed V and J ends, which lost 7 bases and 4 bases, there was a span of 10 bases. Germline V CDR1 and CDR2: SGHTA, FQGTGA. The CDR3 length is 13 residues. CDR3 bases: TGTGCCAGCAACAAACAAGGCACCGGGGAGCTGTTTTTT. Residues: CASNKQGTGELFF.

V is TRBV7-2 and J is TRBJ2-7, with 12 nucleotides matching TRBD2. Germline CDR1 SGHTA, CDR2 FQGNSA. Trimming cost V 6 bases and J 2 bases; bases outside gene matches: 14. The CDR3 runs 18 residues. The CDR3 spells CASSSARTSGRPTYEQYF. In nucleotides, the CDR3 is TGTGCCAGCAGTTCAGCCCGCACTAGCGGGAGGCCGACCTACGAGCAGTACTTC.

The chain has TRBV5-1 and TRBJ2-5, with D possibly being TRBD1 (5 bases). The last part of the DNA fits TRBJ2-7 better; the J call may be wrong. The germline CDR1 and CDR2 sequences are SGHRS and YFSETQ. CDR3 length: 16 amino acids. The CDR3: CASSLLSRELSYEQYF. CDR3 DNA sequence: TGCGCCAGCAGCTTGTTGAGCAGGGAACTTTCCTACGAGCAGTACTTC.

This rearrangement joins TRBV27 to TRBJ2-7, with 8 bases fitting TRBD1. CDR1 MNHEY and CDR2 SMNVEV come from the germline V gene (reference sequence). This CDR3 contains 14 residues. The trim removed 5 bases at V and 3 bases at J, leaving 6 bases unmatched. DNA for the CDR3: TGTGCCAGCAGTGAGACAGGGGTGATCTACGAGCAGTACTTC. Protein product: CASSETGVIYEQYF.

The chain links TRBV27 to TRBJ2-7; D ambiguous. Trimming shortened V by 3 bases and J by 0 bases, and 9 bases separated the two germline ends. The germline V gene has CDR1 MNHEY and CDR2 SMNVEV (reference sequence). The CDR3 contains 14 residues. The CDR3 is CASSFTQSSYEQYF. The CDR3 bases are TGTGCCAGCAGTTTTACCCAGAGCTCCTACGAGCAGTACTTC.

The chain carries TRBV2 and TRBJ2-7, with TRBD1 matching 10 bases. This CDR3 contains 14 residues. Trimming at V came to 5 bases and at J to 2 bases, leaving 3 bases not matched to a gene. Germline CDR1 reads SNHLY; CDR2 reads FYNNEI. This CDR3 is CASSSGTGAYEQYF. CDR3 nucleotides: TGTGCCAGCAGTTCCGGGACAGGGGCCTACGAGCAGTACTTC.

The rearrangement links TRBV10-2 to TRBJ2-2; the match to TRBD2 covers 7 bases. CDR1 is WSHSY, CDR2 SAAADI, per germline. CDR3 size: 17 residues. Trimming cost V 4 bases and J 1 base; bases outside gene matches: 9. CDR3 residues: CASSGNLAVLNTGELFF. In nucleotides, the CDR3 is TGCGCCAGCAGTGGAAATCTAGCGGTATTGAACACCGGGGAGCTGTTTTTT.

This chain connects TRBV10-3 to TRBJ1-2; a weak D match, TRBD1 (6 bases). Trimming stripped 11 bases from V and 2 bases from J, with 15 bases between. The germline V gene has CDR1 ENHRY and CDR2 SYGVKD. The CDR3 runs to 13 residues. This CDR3 reads CAVRQDPNYGYTF. The CDR3 DNA follows: TGTGCCGTGAGACAGGACCCCAACTATGGCTACACCTTC.

There are a few counts of this clone. This sequence joins TRBV4-1 and TRBJ2-1; 7 nucleotides match TRBD2. Germline values: CDR1 MGHRA, CDR2 YSYEKL. The V and J ends lost 4 bases and 5 bases, in that order; junction bases with no gene match: 5. The CDR3 runs to 14 residues. The CDR3 here is CASSPLTSNNEQFF. The CDR3 nucleotides are TGCGCCAGCAGCCCCCTGACTAGCAACAATGAGCAGTTCTTC.

The rearrangement joins TRBV9 to TRBJ2-5; TRBD1 agrees at 10 bases. The CDR3 loop spans 14 amino acids. Germline CDR1 is SGDLS and CDR2 is YYNGEE. V shed 3 bases, J shed 5 bases, and the junction held 4 bases outside the gene matches. CDR3 amino acids: CASSGGQGRETQYF. In DNA form, the CDR3 reads TGTGCCAGCAGCGGGGGACAGGGGCGGGAGACCCAGTACTTC. The variable domain in full, with the rest retrieved from reference TRBV9 and TRBJ2-5, is DSGVTQTPKHLITATGQRVTLRCSPRSGDLSVYWYQQSLDQGLQFLIQYYNGEERAKGNILERFSAQQFPDLHSELNLSSLELGDSALYFCASSGGQGRETQYFGPGTRLLVL.

This sequence joins TRBV2 and TRBJ2-3, with TRBD1 identical over 9 bases. The CDR3 runs 15 residues. Germline assignment: CDR1 SNHLY and CDR2 FYNNEI. Losses at the gene ends were 6 bases for V and 0 bases for J; bases not matched to a gene: 4. The CDR3 reads CASRMGQGSTDTQYF. The CDR3 DNA reads TGTGCCAGCAGGATGGGACAGGGTAGCACAGATACGCAGTATTTT.

V is TRBV15 and J is TRBJ1-2; perhaps TRBD1 as D (5 bases). The CDR3 contains 16 residues. Germline V gene data show CDR1 as LNHNV and CDR2 as YYDKDF (reference sequence). Trimming shortened V by 0 bases and J by 0 bases, and 11 bases separated the two germline ends. The CDR3, as DNA: TGTGCCACCAGCAGAGATCGGGGGTGGGCTAACTATGGCTACACCTTC. Translated, it gives CATSRDRGWANYGYTF.

The chain joins TRBV29-1 to TRBJ2-1, with D unclear. CDR3 length: 13 residues. CDR1 SQVTM and CDR2 ANQGSEA come from the germline V gene. Trimming stripped 3 bases from V and 4 bases from J, with 10 bases between. CDR3 sequence (DNA): TGCAGCGTTGATACTCAGGTATACAATGAGCAGTTCTTC. It codes for CSVDTQVYNEQFF.

The chain employs TRBV23-1 and TRBJ2-4; unclear D gene. TRBV23-1 is an ORF, and what it does is uncertain. The V end was cut by 0 bases, the J end by 0 bases, with 9 bases between. There are 16 residues in the CDR3. CDR3 coding DNA: TGCGCCAGCAGTCAATCGGGTGGCAGAGCCAAAAACATTCAGTACTTC. Its protein is CASSQSGGRAKNIQYF.

The chain has TRBV19 and TRBJ1-3; TRBD1 might be the D (5 bases). Trimming took off 1 base at V and 0 bases at J, with 10 bases between the two ends. The CDR3 spans 16 residues. CDR1 and CDR2 from the germline V gene are LNHDA and SQIVND (reference sequence). The CDR3 DNA sequence: TGTGCCAGTAGTATAGTCCCTCAGGGCTCTGGAAACACCATATATTTT. This translates into CASSIVPQGSGNTIYF.

V and J are TRBV27 and TRBJ2-1; no clear D. Trimming took 3 bases from V and 3 from J, leaving 9 bases between them. Germline-derived CDR1 and CDR2 are MNHEY and SMNVEV (reference sequence). The CDR3 totals 14 residues. The CDR3 DNA follows: TGTGCCAGCAGTTTCTCCCCCCTCTACAATGAGCAGTTCTTC. It yields the protein CASSFSPLYNEQFF.

This chain links TRBV2 with TRBJ2-2, with D uncertain. This CDR3 is 11 amino acids long. V dropped 3 bases and J dropped 6 bases, with 2 bases sitting between them. Germline lookup yields CDR1 SNHLY and CDR2 FYNNEI. The CDR3 bases are TGTGCCAGCAGTGAGGCCGGGGAGCTGTTTTTT. It specifies CASSEAGELFF.

The chain joins TRBV28 to TRBJ2-5, with D unclear. Germline V CDR1 and CDR2: MDHEN, SYDVKM. The CDR3 consists of 15 residues. Trimming took off 2 bases at V and 2 bases at J, with 12 bases between the two ends. The CDR3 DNA is TGTGCCAGCAGTTTAAGAATACTACGACAAGAGACCCAGTACTTC. Amino acids: CASSLRILRQETQYF.

The chain is built from TRBV5-1 and TRBJ2-1; D is unclear. The CDR3 totals 14 residues. CDR1 and CDR2 (germline): SGHRS, YFSETQ. The V and J ends lost 1 base and 9 bases respectively, with 14 bases between them. The CDR3 nucleotides are TGCGCCAGCAGCTTGCGGTCGGCGAGTGGTGAGCAGTTCTTC. Translation gives CASSLRSASGEQFF.